The following is a TCR beta chain sequence with its context. This clone was recorded a few times. The target of this receptor is not known. No per-base quality is available; no much larger clone lies one base away. Libraries were built with the immunoSEQ multiplex PCR assay. A mixture of 60 forward primers for TCR Vbeta segments and 13 reverse primers for TCR Jbeta segments was used in the multiplex PCR. The CDR3 region of rearranged TCR beta genes was amplified from genomic DNA by a multiplex PCR assay. On the Illumina HiSeq System, the amplified TCR beta libraries were sequenced as 87-base-pair reads. The original pipeline was this. Across the roughly 700 repertoires, a later analysis counted approximately 75 million unique TCR beta chains, around 11 million of which were shared by at least two donors. A nearest-neighbor algorithm error-corrected the raw reads and collapsed the reads into unique sequences, merging closely related sequences to remove PCR and sequencing errors. V, D and J gene segments were assigned by aligning CDR3 sequences to IMGT reference sequences. For a sequence to be retained, a match of at least six nucleotides to both a V gene segment and a J gene segment was required. Rearrangements were classified as productive when the CDR3 lacked stop codons and remained in frame with V and J, and all other rearrangements were classified as non-productive. Following IMGT convention, CDR3 was defined as the stretch from the second conserved V-encoded cysteine to the conserved J-encoded phenylalanine. The earlier analysis of fewer than 750 of the donors excluded sequences that lacked an unambiguous match to a single V gene segment. In an earlier analysis of more than 500 of the donors, a V segment was called functional when productive rearrangements were above 56.7%, and segregating when the standard deviation between donors exceeded 5%. A statistical classification framework was built to diagnose cytomegalovirus status from the catalog of TCR beta chain sequences. V and J gene assignment, in a later analysis, came from comparing TCR nucleotide sequences with IMGT/GENE-DB human TR gene sequences. A later analysis assigned CDR3 sequences and most-parsimonious VDJ recombination scenarios with the TCRdist pipeline. In a later analysis, each TCR beta chain was defined by its CDR3 amino acid sequence together with its V-gene family, and reads lacking a unique V-gene family were excluded. In a later analysis, fewer than 600 highly shared, low-generation-probability nucleotide sequences were removed to address suspected cross-contamination and a sequencing artifact. In a later analysis, a clonal expansion index for each public chain was calculated from normalized within-repertoire ranks of inferred template counts. A later analysis computed generation probabilities with a VDJ recombination model fitted to out-of-frame rearrangements, and checked the results against IGoR. A later analysis scored TCR-TCR, TCR-HLA and TCR-CMV co-occurrence with hypergeometric tests, applying a repertoire-size bias correction to TCR pairs. False discovery rates were estimated in a later analysis by permuting HLA or CMV assignments 20 times. In a later analysis, co-occurring TCRs were grouped using DBSCAN, and TCRdist sequence similarity was added for clustering within HLA-allele-positive subsets. Repertoires with fewer than 30,000 or more than 120,000 public chains, plus five repertoires with anomalous nucleotide sharing, were excluded from co-occurrence clustering. TCRdb obtained this table from immuneACCESS and retained in-frame rearrangements with V and J assigned. These tables miss some clones; where compared with another copy, unresolved V genes account for less than half of the shortfall, and the remainder is unexplained. V, J and clone size reflect that table, while D and trimming were determined from the DNA. The sample table lists 110,000 to 150,000 clones, 77% of them with a count of one. 3% to 4.5% of the sample lies in the top ten.

The CDR3 holds 14 amino acids from the cysteine to the phenylalanine. The only DNA kept is the CDR3, 42 bases in frame from the first base. CDR1 and CDR2 were assigned from the germline V gene as SGHAT and FQNNGV. The V end gives up 2 bases and the J end 6 bases, leaving 6 bases in the junction not matched to a gene. The data were taken from a study of cytomegalovirus exposure and HLA in healthy donors listed by TCRdb under 2017. Background for the entire study: An earlier analysis of approximately 600 of the donors reported approximately 290 Gb of sequence data and 117 million unique TCR beta sequences from approximately 180 million T cells. HLA typing covered class I and class II loci at four-digit resolution. In an earlier analysis of a few hundred of the donors, high-throughput TCR beta sequencing was used to judge whether each TCR beta V gene segment behaved as functional or pseudogenic. About 280 gigabases of sequencing data and around 87 million unique TCR sequences were included in an early release covering several hundred HLA-typed donors. The study combined high-throughput TCR immunosequencing, statistical association of individual TCRs with disease status, and machine learning to predict cytomegalovirus infection status. The later analysis used no new phenotypic data to find candidate immune exposures, relying instead on TCR beta sequences and their occurrence across donors. The study used immunosequencing to profile the T cell repertoires of 600 to 850 subjects and linked those repertoires to cytomegalovirus serostatus. Typing coverage differed by locus: A, B, C, DRB1 and DQB1 were typed in about 629-630 donors, DQA1 in about 510, DPA1 in approximately 600, and DPB1 in approximately 450. Donor age, sex, ethnicity and CMV serostatus were collected together with the repertoire data. Every repertoire in the discovery cohort had been generated on one and the same sequencing platform. The study aimed to test whether signatures of past pathogen exposure could be identified by cataloging public T cell receptors. Four to six DR-DQ haplotypes were handled as single units for association and clustering, since linkage in the cohort was strong. Among the roughly 410 genotyped donors, about 83% belonged to the genetic ancestry cluster associated with self-reported Caucasian donors. A later genetic analysis took genome-wide SNP genotypes for about three fifths of the roughly 670 donors and used that subset as a discovery cohort. To study patterns of TCR occurrence, a later analysis re-analyzed previously published TCR beta repertoires from several hundred donors and added high-resolution HLA genotyping. Besides the first cohort of 666 subjects, a separate validation cohort made up of 120 different subjects was used. Among over 350 genotyped donors of the cohort, an average of about 240,000 unique TCR beta nucleotide sequences were sequenced per donor, roughly 18% of them non-productive. Study-level results and caveats: According to a later genetic analysis, donors in an Asian-associated ancestry cluster had fewer N-insertions in productive TCRs than the approximately 700-donor mean. A later analysis found that most CMV-associated TCR beta chains appeared HLA-restricted, with HLA associations seemingly driven largely by CMV exposure. Because some donors lacked HLA typing at each locus, the association tests relied only on the typed subset. The sequencing pipeline was judged likely to have produced a cluster of highly shared sequence variants as a technical artifact. A further reported finding was that TCR beta sequences accurately predicted the HLA-A and HLA-B alleles for most subjects in the first cohort. For the cohort, immune exposure information was limited to CMV serostatus. Sequencing depth was assumed to be roughly uniform across donors in the presence/absence analyses, though that assumption may not hold. Correlated functional status among segregating V segments might reflect linkage disequilibrium, but an unknown experimental factor could not be ruled out. A total of around 150 TCR beta chains were listed by the study as associated with cytomegalovirus. The 87-base-pair reads could not distinguish some IMGT-functional V segments, including TRBV6-2 and TRBV6-3, so those segments were excluded. In this cohort, only TCR beta chains were sequenced, and detectable features were limited by the absence of alpha or paired-chain data. Because counts were too low, seventeen rarely observed V segments, including chromosome 9 orphons, were excluded from the earlier analysis of 587 of the donors. Strong co-occurrence of HLA alleles, especially DR and DQ, made assigning TCR associations to individual alleles difficult. Specific HLA alleles were associated with 15,000 to 20,000 TCR beta sequences at a false discovery rate of 0.05 in a later analysis. The authors suggested that the approach could potentially be extended to other disease states and immunological phenotypes. The classifier was reported to diagnose cytomegalovirus status with high specificity and sensitivity in both the original and validation cohorts. In a later analysis, HLA-associated TCR beta chains were found to be more clonally expanded and to have lower generation probabilities than equally common non-associated chains. A later genetic analysis associated a missense DCLRE1C variant with V-gene and J-gene trimming of TCR beta chains, and an independent cohort replicated the association. Several of the top co-occurrence clusters appeared to be linked to parvovirus B19, influenza, CMV and Epstein-Barr virus, according to a later analysis. Across donors, most TCR sequences were observed very rarely, whereas some public TCRs were present in many individuals. In vitro tests confirmed that three of the cytomegalovirus-associated TCR beta chains recognize cytomegalovirus antigens. An earlier analysis of approximately 590 of the donors showed that most TCR beta V segments appeared in productive rearrangements either about 90% or about 30% of the time, which broadly matched IMGT annotations. In a later analysis, TCR association rates were found to vary across HLA loci, with the most associated TCRs seen for DRB1 alleles and the fewest for HLA-C alleles.

The cohort was made up of roughly 670 healthy bone marrow donors. Cohort members were all nominally healthy when sampled, although unrecorded immune exposures were likely present. The donor tested CMV seronegative, placing the donor among the 350 to 400 seronegative members of the cohort. A peripheral blood sample was collected from each donor, and TCR beta sequencing was performed on peripheral blood mononuclear cells. Genomic DNA was extracted from the blood cell samples with the Qiagen DNeasy Blood Extraction Kit. The sequencing input was PBMCs. The V and J segments used are TRBV11-2 and TRBJ2-7, with 8 middle bases fitting TRBD2. The origin of this receptor is a male donor in good health and CMV-seronegative. The nucleotides read TGTGCCAGCAGCTTAAGGACTAGCAGTTCCGAGCAGTACTTC. Translated, this gives CASSLRTSSSEQYF.